This TCR beta chain appears in the sequencing data of a study of blood T cell repertoires in COVID-19 (TCRdb year 2020). Background for the entire study: The collaborator samples originated in the United States, Italy and Spain and spanned the acute and convalescent phases of COVID-19. Deeply sampled blood TCRbeta repertoires from subjects exposed to, actively infected with, or recovered from COVID-19 were included in the dataset. Sample metadata almost always included a de-identified subject ID, COVID-19 status, age in years and sex. The prospective study material was composed of cDNA or gDNA derived from T cells, B-cell-depleted T cells, or PBMCs. Samples came from the ongoing ImmuneRACE study (first 160 participants) plus 1,254 subjects from 6 global collaborators. The repertoires were released in a freely available public database intended as a resource for research on the immune response to SARS-CoV-2. Where HLA class I and class II types were available, the types were taken from metadata supplied by the sample provider, not from assay-based typing. What the work shows at the level of the full study, not this receptor alone: Clinical and demographic metadata were provided uncurated, with the amount varying by source and participant.

Trimming takes 5 bases off V and 3 bases off J; junction bases not matched to a gene: 9. Including cysteine and phenylalanine, the CDR3 has 15 amino acids. The only DNA kept is the CDR3, 45 bases in frame from the first base. The germline V gene gives CDR1 as SGHTA and CDR2 as FQGNSA. This clone was detected only once. Its antigen is not yet known. No much larger clonotype is one base removed from it; base qualities were not supplied. The immunoSEQ Assay, a bias-controlled multiplex PCR, was used to amplify TCRbeta CDR3 regions from genomic DNA. Per the authors' processing: Nucleated cell counts per sample were estimated from amplification of reference gene primers within the assay. Sequence reads were collapsed and filtered to measure the absolute abundance of every unique TCRbeta CDR3 rearrangement. For each sample, productive Simpson clonality was calculated by taking the square root of Simpson's diversity index across productive rearrangements. The source is immuneACCESS, and TCRdb retained only in-frame sequences with V and J called. Part of the clones is not carried over; for the studies checked, unresolved V genes explain less than half of this, and the remainder is unexplained. The V and J calls and clone size are taken from that table; D and trimming were inferred from the DNA. The sample data list about 120,000 clones, and nearly 80% of these were observed just once. The ten most abundant clones make up under 20% of the sample.

Collaborating institutions collected whole blood in K2EDTA tubes following their own protocols. For TCRbeta analysis, collaborator samples were shipped as frozen whole blood, as isolated PBMCs, or as DNA extracted from either sample type. This sequence was found in an elderly woman with active or convalescent COVID-19. What was sequenced was peripheral blood. The rearrangement combines TRBV7-2 with TRBJ2-7; 8 bases in the junction line up with TRBD1. CDR3 region: CASSKDRGGFYEQYF. Read as DNA, the sequence is TGTGCCAGCAGCAAAGACAGGGGAGGTTTCTACGAGCAGTACTTC.